The present T cell receptor (beta chain) was sequenced within a study of CD8 T cells in ankylosing spondylitis. Turning to this clonotype: Its antigen is currently unknown.

The length of the CDR3 is 14 residues. From germline, CDR1 is DFQATT and CDR2 SNEGSKA (reference sequence). V lost 3 bases to trimming and J lost 0 bases, with 9 bases between them. Overall study findings and caveats: Reported data indicate significant enrichment of disease-linked clones within matched ankylosing spondylitis synovial fluid. Fewer than 10 highly homologous variants formed a TCR beta motif that appeared characteristic of ankylosing spondylitis blood.

In TCRdb, the 5' RACE reads were re-called with MiXCR into one record per CDR3 protein. The sample lists some 840,000 distinct CDR3 sequences, roughly 12% seen once, with roughly 0.51% in the top ten. This sequence joins TRBV20-1 and TRBJ1-5; D remains ambiguous. The sample was blood, either unsorted or a sorted T cell fraction (not recorded which). The TCR sequence derives from a male donor with ankylosing spondylitis. The CDR3: CSASMTNSNQPQHF. The DNA for the CDR3 is TGCAGTGCTAGTATGACCAATAGCAATCAGCCCCAGCATTTT.